The 7 T cell receptor beta chains given below trace back to one sample, sequenced in a study of early T cells in non-severe SARS-CoV-2 infection. TCRdb recomputed calls from the 5' RACE reads with MiXCR, one row per CDR3 protein. This sample has tens of thousands of distinct CDR3 sequences, with 15% to 19% found just once. The sequenced sample consisted of whole blood. These receptors all come from an adult who was a healthcare worker with PCR-confirmed SARS-CoV-2 infection or an uninfected control (not recorded which).

J is TRBJ2-5 and V is TRBV9, with D perhaps TRBD1 (5 bases). CDR3 length: 13 amino acids. V gave up 3 bases and J gave up 5 bases, with 11 bases separating them. The V gene's germline CDR1 is SGDLS and CDR2 YYNGEE. CDR3 protein: CASSGVPGETQYF. CDR3 coding DNA: TGTGCCAGCAGCGGTGTCCCAGGGGAGACCCAGTACTTC.

This clonotype was observed at least ten times. V and J are TRBV18 and TRBJ2-1, with D unresolved. Deletions cut 6 bases from V and 8 bases from J, with 14 bases between. The germline V gene encodes CDR1 KGHSH and CDR2 LQKENI. The CDR3 is 13 residues long. DNA of the CDR3: TGTGCCAGCTCGGATGATGTTAGTCATGAGCAGTTCTTC. Residues: CASSDDVSHEQFF.

The V and J genes are TRBV18 and TRBJ1-1; the D is unclear. Trimming pared 0 bases from V and 2 bases from J, leaving 10 bases between. Looked up from germline, CDR1 is KGHSH and CDR2 is LQKENI. The CDR3 is made up of 15 amino acids. CDR3 nucleotide sequence: TGTGCCAGCTCACCACCTCAGACCGGTAACACTGAAGCTTTCTTT. Encoded protein: CASSPPQTGNTEAFF. The variable domain in full, completed from reference TRBV18 and TRBJ1-1, reads NAGVMQNPRHLVRRRGQEARLRCSPMKGHSHVYWYRQLPEEGLKFMVYLQKENIIDESGMPKERFSAEFPKEGPSILRIQQVVRGDSAAYFCASSPPQTGNTEAFFGQGTRLTVV.

This clonotype was counted between two and nine times. CDR3 protein: CASTIRTGANSPLHF. The CDR3 DNA reads as TGTGCCAGCACTATTAGGACAGGAGCGAATTCACCCCTCCACTTT. The gene calls are TRBV6-6 and TRBJ1-6; 7 bases are shared with TRBD1. This CDR3 region has 15 residues. V dropped 7 bases and J dropped 7; count of bases not matched to a gene: 10. Germline assignment: CDR1 MNHNY and CDR2 SVGAGI (reference sequence).

In DNA form, the CDR3 reads TGTGCCAGTAGTATAGCGAGCGAGGAGGGTCACGAGCAGTACTTC. Translation: CASSIASEEGHEQYF. This chain uses TRBV19 with TRBJ2-7; TRBD2 might be the D (6 bases). Trimming left V 1 base short and J 5 bases short, with 15 bases between. The CDR3 has 15 residues. Germline V gene lookup returns CDR1 LNHDA and CDR2 SQIVND (reference sequence).

This clonotype was found many times. The chain is built from TRBV14 and TRBJ1-2; maybe TRBD1 (6 bases). The CDR3 is 14 residues long. V was cut by 0 bases and J by 6 bases, with 11 bases left in between. Germline CDR1 is SGHDN and CDR2 is FVKESK. The chain's CDR3 is CASSQDVGGNGYTF. The CDR3 DNA is TGTGCCAGCAGCCAAGATGTGGGGGGCAATGGCTACACCTTC. The full variable domain, completed using reference TRBV14 and TRBJ1-2, is EAGVTQFPSHSVIEKGQTVTLRCDPISGHDNLYWYRRVMGKEIKFLLHFVKESKQDESGMPNNRFLAERTGGTYSTLKVQPAELEDSGVYFCASSQDVGGNGYTFGSGTRLTVV.

The chain joins TRBV28 to TRBJ2-7, with a possible D match to TRBD2 (7 bases). Deletions cut 2 bases from V and 0 bases from J, with 17 bases between. The CDR3 is 17 amino acids. Germline V gene sequence: CDR1 MDHEN, CDR2 SYDVKM. CDR3 in DNA: TGTGCCAGCAGTTTAAACCTCGGCGGGGGCCCCTCCTACGAGCAGTACTTC. Translation: CASSLNLGGGPSYEQYF.